The 10 T cell receptor beta chains below come from one sample, sequenced in a study of blood T cell repertoires in COVID-19. Sequencing used immunoSEQ multiplex PCR; TCRdb keeps in-frame clones, though not all of them. The repertoire includes about 200,000 clones, about four fifths of them detected once, and around 2.5% sits in the top ten. Sample: peripheral blood. The receptors were sampled from a woman in her forties with active or convalescent COVID-19.

The V gene is TRBV3-1 (or the pseudogene TRBV3-2), the J gene TRBJ2-1, with a tentative D call TRBD1 (5 bases). The CDR3 has 12 amino acids. Germline V CDR1 and CDR2: LGHDT, YNNKEL (reference sequence). V lost 6 bases to trimming and J lost 7 bases, with 10 bases between them. CDR3: CASRQASNEQFF. CDR3 coding DNA: TGTGCCAGCAGACAGGCATCGAATGAGCAGTTCTTC.

The V gene is TRBV2, the J gene TRBJ1-1, with a weak D call TRBD1 (6 bases). The CDR3 spans 13 residues. Germline V gene sequence: CDR1 SNHLY, CDR2 FYNNEI. The V and J ends lost 8 bases and 0 bases respectively, with 10 bases between them. CDR3 sequence: CASSGHLNTEAFF. As DNA, the CDR3 is TGTGCCAGCTCGGGACACCTGAACACTGAAGCTTTCTTT.

This sequence joins TRBV2 and TRBJ1-4; 11 bases are a match to TRBD1. CDR1 SNHLY and CDR2 FYNNEI come from the germline V gene. Trimming removed 6 bases from V and 8 bases from J; junction bases left unmatched: 5. CDR3 length: 14 amino acids. This CDR3 reads CASSRTGGMEKLFF. In DNA, the CDR3 is TGTGCCAGCAGCAGGACAGGGGGCATGGAAAAACTGTTTTTT.

The V and J genes are TRBV5-1 and TRBJ1-3, with a tentative D call TRBD1 (6 bases). Trimming took off 2 bases at V and 2 bases at J, with 11 bases between the two ends. Germline V gene lookup returns CDR1 SGHRS and CDR2 YFSETQ. There are 15 residues in the CDR3. Written as DNA, the CDR3 is TGCGCCAGCAGCTTTCTGTCAGGGGCTGGAAACACCATATATTTT. Its translation is CASSFLSGAGNTIYF.

V and J are TRBV2 and TRBJ2-5; 10 positions agree with TRBD2. The length of the CDR3 is 17 residues. Germline CDR1 SNHLY, CDR2 FYNNEI. V shed 6 bases and J 3 bases; nucleotides not matched to a gene: 13. The CDR3 protein is CASSNNLAGAGEETQYF. The CDR3 bases are TGTGCCAGCAGCAATAATCTAGCGGGGGCCGGAGAAGAGACCCAGTACTTC.

The chain couples TRBV14 to TRBJ2-5; 9 bases line up with TRBD2. V gave up 0 bases and J gave up 4 bases; unmatched junction bases: 6. The CDR3 extends over 16 amino acids. Germline values: CDR1 SGHDN, CDR2 FVKESK. CDR3 nucleotide sequence: TGTGCCAGCAGCCAAGACGGGCTAGCGGGAACAGAGACCCAGTACTTC. This gives the protein CASSQDGLAGTETQYF.

The chain recombines TRBV18 with TRBJ2-1; 11 nucleotides match TRBD1. V lost 4 bases and J lost 8; bases outside the gene matches: 1. CDR3 size: 13 residues. The germline V gene has CDR1 KGHSH and CDR2 LQKENI. CDR3 DNA sequence: TGTGCCAGCTCACAGGGACAGGGGGATGAGCAGTTCTTC. Translating gives CASSQGQGDEQFF.

The gene calls are TRBV12-5 and TRBJ1-5; 7 nucleotides agree with TRBD1. V lost 3 bases and J lost 2; bases outside the gene matches: 7. The CDR3 runs 16 residues. Germline V lookup: CDR1 LGHNT, CDR2 FRNRAP. The CDR3 loop is CASGFQQGIRNQPQHF. CDR3 sequence (DNA): TGTGCTAGTGGTTTCCAACAGGGGATTCGCAATCAGCCCCAGCATTTT.

This clone was seen a handful of times. The chain couples TRBV7-3 to TRBJ2-6; 10 bases map to TRBD1. This CDR3 contains 16 residues. CDR1 and CDR2 from the germline V gene are SGHTA and FQGTGA. The trim removed 8 bases at V and 4 bases at J, leaving 8 bases unmatched. The CDR3 protein is CASRPGQGRGANVLTF. The CDR3 DNA sequence: TGTGCCAGCCGGCCGGGACAGGGGAGAGGGGCCAACGTCCTGACTTTC.

This clone occurred a few times. The chain couples TRBV4-2 to TRBJ2-1, with TRBD2 identical over 10 bases. CDR3 size: 18 residues. V was clipped by 0 bases and J by 3 bases; unmatched bases: 8. CDR1 and CDR2 (germline): LGHNA, YNFKEQ. The CDR3 coding sequence is TGTGCCAGCAGCCAAGATGGGGGAAGACTAGCGGGCTACAATGAGCAGTTCTTC. This translates into CASSQDGGRLAGYNEQFF.